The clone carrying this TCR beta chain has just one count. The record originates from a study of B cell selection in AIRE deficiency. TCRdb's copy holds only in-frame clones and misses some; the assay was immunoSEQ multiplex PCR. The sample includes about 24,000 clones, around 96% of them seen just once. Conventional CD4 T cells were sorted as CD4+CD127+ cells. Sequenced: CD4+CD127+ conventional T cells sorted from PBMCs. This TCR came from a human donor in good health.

Written as DNA, the CDR3 is TGTGCCAGTTTTTATCGGGACAGGGGAGTCAATGAGCAGTTCTTC. The encoded protein is CASFYRDRGVNEQFF. The chain couples TRBV6-1 to TRBJ2-1, with 10 bases matching TRBD1. The CDR3 length is 15 residues. Germline V gene sequence: CDR1 MNHNS, CDR2 SASEGT. With 9 bases clipped from V and 6 bases from J, the junction kept 11 bases outside the gene matches.